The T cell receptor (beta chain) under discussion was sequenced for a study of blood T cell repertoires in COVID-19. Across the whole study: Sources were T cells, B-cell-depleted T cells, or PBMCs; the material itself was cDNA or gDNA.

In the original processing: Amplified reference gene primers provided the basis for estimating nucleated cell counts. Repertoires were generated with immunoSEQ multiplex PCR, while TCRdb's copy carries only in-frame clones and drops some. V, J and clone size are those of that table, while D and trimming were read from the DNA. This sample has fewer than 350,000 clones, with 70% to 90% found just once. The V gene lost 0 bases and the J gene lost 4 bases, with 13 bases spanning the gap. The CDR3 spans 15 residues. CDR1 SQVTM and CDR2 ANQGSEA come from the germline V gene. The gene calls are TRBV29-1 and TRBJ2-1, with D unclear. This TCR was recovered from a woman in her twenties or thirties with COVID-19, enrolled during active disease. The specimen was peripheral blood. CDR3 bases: TGCAGCGTTGAAGATCCCCTCCGGCGGTACAATGAGCAGTTCTTC. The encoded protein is CSVEDPLRRYNEQFF.